The sequence of this T cell receptor beta chain was determined in a study of cytomegalovirus exposure and HLA in healthy donors. General study results and limits: About 90% or about 30% of the time was how often most TCR beta V segments were productive, according to an earlier analysis. TCR beta sequences reportedly predicted the HLA-A and HLA-B alleles of most subjects accurately.

PCR was performed using 60 Vbeta and 13 Jbeta primers. This table comes from immunoSEQ multiplex PCR, and its TCRdb copy is limited to in-frame clones, with some not included. Of about 170,000 clones detected, 73% appear once; the ten largest clones hold approximately 5.6%. Turning to this clone: Antigen specificity is unknown.

The ends were cut back, 2 bases at V and 7 bases at J, with 11 bases in the middle. Germline V gene lookup returns CDR1 MNHNS and CDR2 SASEGT. The CDR3 is 14 residues long. This chain connects TRBV6-1 to TRBJ1-4; D is undetermined. Sample: PBMCs. This clonotype originated in a woman younger than 30 in good health and CMV-seropositive. The CDR3 DNA sequence: TGTGCCAGCAGTGAATCCCCCGCCGGTGAAAAACTGTTTTTT. Residues: CASSESPAGEKLFF.